The T cell receptor (beta chain) described here comes from a study of cytotoxic CD8 clonotypes in ibrutinib-treated CLL. Broader study findings: Having risen at ibrutinib response, clonality had fallen back toward baseline by progression.

On this clone: What it binds is unknown.

Trimming left V 1 base short and J 1 base short, with 4 bases between. The CDR3 is 13 amino acids. Germline assignment: CDR1 MGHRA and CDR2 YSYEKL. TCRdb's copy holds only in-frame clones and misses some; the assay was immunoSEQ multiplex PCR. The sample comprises more than 200,000 clones, around three quarters of which are singletons, and less than 20% rests with the top ten. This sequence joins TRBV4-1 and TRBJ1-1; D is uncertain. Sequencing was performed on PBMCs, taken after 24 months of ibrutinib treatment. The source of this sequence is a human donor with chronic lymphocytic leukemia. This CDR3 reads CASSQGRNTEAFF. In nucleotides, the CDR3 is TGCGCCAGCAGCCAAGGTAGGAACACTGAAGCTTTCTTT.